This TCR beta chain was obtained from a study of T-cell reconstitution after alpha-beta-depleted transplantation in children. This clonotype was observed a handful of times. Preparation of the TCRbeta library used unique molecular identifiers. TCRdb independently ran MiXCR on the PCR reads; one entry per CDR3 protein. This sample yields 500,000 to 650,000 distinct CDR3 sequences, of which roughly 13% are seen a single time; around 2.2% belongs to the top ten. Specimen: PBMCs, mostly from graft donor cells, collected 360 days after TCRalphabeta/CD19-depleted stem cell transplant. The receptor's source is a male patient under 18 who had a stem cell transplant for acute myeloid leukemia, so the T cells may come from the graft donor.

CDR3 protein: CSASAGALAKNIQYF. CDR3 DNA: TGCAGTGCCAGTGCGGGGGCCCTAGCCAAAAACATTCAGTACTTC. The gene calls are TRBV20-1 and TRBJ2-4; tentative D call: TRBD2 (7 bases). Trimming took off 6 bases at V and 0 bases at J, with 15 bases between the two ends. Per the germline V gene, CDR1 is DFQATT and CDR2 is SNEGSKA (reference sequence). The CDR3 spans 15 residues.